A single sample gave rise to the 16 T cell receptor beta chains below, sequenced in a study of T cell repertoires in cytomegalovirus infection. Using its own MiXCR run on the reads, TCRdb lists one record per CDR3 protein. Of fewer than 200,000 distinct CDR3 sequences listed, roughly 19% are singletons. Input material: PBMCs. Receptors were obtained from a human donor in good health (CMV status not recorded). Some clones in this sample may be carry-over from other donors' samples.

There are many counts of this clonotype. V is TRBV7-3 and J is TRBJ2-1, with D possibly TRBD2 on 6 matching bases. There are 16 residues in the CDR3. V was clipped by 1 base and J by 2 bases, with 12 bases between them. Germline CDR1 reads SGHTA; CDR2 reads FQGTGA. The CDR3 nucleotides are TGTGCCAGCAGCTTAATGGGGGGATCTGCCTACAATGAGCAGTTCTTC. Translating it yields CASSLMGGSAYNEQFF.

The V gene is TRBV28, the J gene TRBJ1-1; a possible D gene is TRBD1 (5 bases). Germline values: CDR1 MDHEN, CDR2 SYDVKM. This CDR3 spans 16 amino acids. Between the trimmed V and J ends, which lost 3 bases and 0 bases, there was a span of 14 bases. The CDR3: CASSFPLGGVNTEAFF. CDR3 in DNA: TGTGCCAGCAGTTTTCCCCTGGGGGGGGTGAACACTGAAGCTTTCTTT.

This clonotype was found a few times. The V call is TRBV19, the J call TRBJ2-1; D is unresolved. This CDR3 contains 10 residues. The V end lost 10 bases, the J end lost 6 bases, and 7 bases lay between the germline ends. Germline values: CDR1 LNHDA, CDR2 SQIVND (reference sequence). CDR3 bases: TGTGCCACGGCGGCCAATGAGCAGTTCTTC. Its protein product is CATAANEQFF.

V and J are TRBV14 and TRBJ2-1, with 9 bases identical to TRBD2. CDR3 length: 15 residues. Losses at the gene ends were 5 bases for V and 8 bases for J; bases not matched to a gene: 10. Germline loops: CDR1 SGHDN, CDR2 FVKESK. Here the CDR3 reads CASSEIAGDPHEQFF. The CDR3, as DNA: TGTGCCAGCAGCGAGATAGCGGGAGACCCACATGAGCAGTTCTTC.

The chain carries TRBV27 and TRBJ2-7; D gene uncertain. The CDR3 is 13 amino acids. Trimming left V 0 bases short and J 2 bases short, with 5 bases between. Per germline, CDR1 MNHEY and CDR2 SMNVEV (reference sequence). CDR3 bases: TGTGCCAGCAGTTTATCGGATACCTACGAGCAGTACTTC. Translated: CASSLSDTYEQYF.

In this sample, this clonotype turned up once. A junction boundary mismatches the germline segment, possibly from a read error. The chain is built from TRBV7-9 and TRBJ2-3; 8 positions match TRBD2. Germline loops: CDR1 SEHNR, CDR2 FQNEAQ (reference sequence). This CDR3 has 14 amino acids. CDR3 DNA: TGTGTCAGCAGCCTCGGGGGGGGCACAGATACGCAGTATTTT. Its protein is CVSSLGGGTDTQYF.

Comment on this clonotype: A much larger clonotype is one base distant, so this may be a read error. The V call is TRBV7-2, the J call TRBJ2-7; D unresolved. The V end lost 5 bases, the J end lost 2 bases, and 13 bases lay between the germline ends. The CDR3 covers 14 residues. Germline V gene sequence: CDR1 SGHTA, CDR2 FQGNSA. CDR3 sequence: CASSPVGRTYEQYF. CDR3 coding DNA: TGTGCCAGCAGCCCGGTTGGGCGTACCTACGAGCAGTACTTC.

This rearrangement joins TRBV12-3 or TRBV12-4 to TRBJ1-2; D not certain. V lost 3 bases and J lost 2, with 10 bases in between. CDR3 size: 14 residues. The DNA of the CDR3 is TGTGCCAGCAGTTTTAGTCTAGGGAACTATGGCTACACCTTC. It encodes CASSFSLGNYGYTF.

A few counts support this clonotype. The rearrangement uses TRBV4-3 and TRBJ2-1, with TRBD2 matching 7 bases. This CDR3 comprises 17 residues. Germline-derived CDR1 and CDR2 are LGHNA and YSLEER. The trim removed 0 bases at V and 0 bases at J, leaving 5 bases unmatched. The CDR3 loop reads CASSQDRAGLSYNEQFF. CDR3 nucleotides: TGCGCCAGCAGCCAAGATCGAGCGGGACTCTCCTACAATGAGCAGTTCTTC.

This rearrangement joins TRBV2 to TRBJ2-1, with TRBD2 identical over 11 bases. Trimming cost V 10 bases and J 8 bases; bases outside gene matches: 10. CDR1 is SNHLY, CDR2 FYNNEI, per germline. The CDR3 has 14 residues. The DNA for the CDR3 is TGTGCCACAACCCTCGGACTAGCGGGCGATGAGCAGTTCTTC. It encodes CATTLGLAGDEQFF.

This chain uses TRBV20-1 with TRBJ2-7; D gene uncertain. V was trimmed by 3 bases and J by 1 base, leaving 7 bases between them. The CDR3 has 12 amino acids. Germline V lookup: CDR1 DFQATT, CDR2 SNEGSKA (reference sequence). The CDR3 DNA sequence: TGCAGTGCTAGTCACGGATCCTACGAGCAGTACTTC. This translates into CSASHGSYEQYF.

The J gene is TRBJ2-1, the V gene TRBV7-3, with D perhaps given as TRBD1 or TRBD2 (5 bases each). The CDR3 is 15 residues long. Germline assignment: CDR1 SGHTA and CDR2 FQGTGA. V lost 5 bases to trimming and J lost 7 bases, with 18 bases between them. CDR3 region: CASSRTGAPGNEQFF. CDR3 coding DNA: TGTGCCAGCAGCCGGACCGGGGCCCCGGGGAATGAGCAGTTCTTC.

This clonotype was seen more than once but under ten times. This CDR3 is missing its conserved last phenylalanine or tryptophan, likely due to a read error. CDR3 loop: CASSLGGGSTEAFL. The DNA for the CDR3 is TGTGCCAGCAGCTTGGGGGGCGGGAGCACTGAAGCTTTCCTT. This chain links TRBV5-3 with TRBJ1-1; tentative D call: TRBD1 (6 bases). TRBV5-3 is an ORF, and what it does is uncertain. This CDR3 comprises 14 residues.

This sequence joins TRBV7-3 and TRBJ2-7, with TRBD2 as a possible D gene (6 bases). Germline CDR1 is SGHTA and CDR2 is FQGTGA. The V end was cut by 8 bases, the J end by 6 bases, with 17 bases between. The CDR3 is made up of 13 amino acids. The CDR3 DNA is TGTGCCAGCGGGACTCCGGACACCGGCGAGCAGTACTTC. Translating it yields CASGTPDTGEQYF.

V is TRBV7-4 and J is TRBJ2-2; either TRBD1 or TRBD2 may supply D (5 bases each). Trimming stripped 3 bases from V and 7 bases from J, with 18 bases between. CDR1 is SGHVT, CDR2 SQSDAQ, per germline. This CDR3 has 16 residues. CDR3 DNA sequence: TGTGCCAGCAGCTTCTCCAGAAGTGGGGGTAACGGGGAGCTGTTTTTT. This gives the protein CASSFSRSGGNGELFF.

This clonotype was observed a few times. The chain uses TRBV6-1 and TRBJ2-2; no firm D call. This CDR3 is 12 amino acids long. The V gene lost 10 bases and the J gene lost 4 bases, with 10 bases spanning the gap. Germline V CDR1 and CDR2: MNHNS, SASEGT. Written as DNA, the CDR3 is TGTGCCACCCGTAACCCCACCGGGGAGCTGTTTTTT. This translates into CATRNPTGELFF.